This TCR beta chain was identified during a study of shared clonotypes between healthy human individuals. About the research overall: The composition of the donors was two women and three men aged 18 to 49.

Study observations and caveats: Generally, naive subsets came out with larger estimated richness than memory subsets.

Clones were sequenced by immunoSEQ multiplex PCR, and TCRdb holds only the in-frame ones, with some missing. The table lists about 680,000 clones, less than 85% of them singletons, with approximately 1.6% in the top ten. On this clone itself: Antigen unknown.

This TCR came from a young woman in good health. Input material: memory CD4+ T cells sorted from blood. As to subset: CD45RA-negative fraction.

CDR3 in DNA: TGTGCCAGCAGCTCCCAACAGGGCGCCTATGGCTACACCTTC. Encoded protein: CASSSQQGAYGYTF. The chain recombines TRBV7-2 with TRBJ1-2, with D perhaps TRBD1 (6 bases). The CDR3 runs to 14 residues. V lost 4 bases and J lost 4, with 13 bases in between. Germline V gives CDR1 SGHTA, CDR2 FQGNSA.